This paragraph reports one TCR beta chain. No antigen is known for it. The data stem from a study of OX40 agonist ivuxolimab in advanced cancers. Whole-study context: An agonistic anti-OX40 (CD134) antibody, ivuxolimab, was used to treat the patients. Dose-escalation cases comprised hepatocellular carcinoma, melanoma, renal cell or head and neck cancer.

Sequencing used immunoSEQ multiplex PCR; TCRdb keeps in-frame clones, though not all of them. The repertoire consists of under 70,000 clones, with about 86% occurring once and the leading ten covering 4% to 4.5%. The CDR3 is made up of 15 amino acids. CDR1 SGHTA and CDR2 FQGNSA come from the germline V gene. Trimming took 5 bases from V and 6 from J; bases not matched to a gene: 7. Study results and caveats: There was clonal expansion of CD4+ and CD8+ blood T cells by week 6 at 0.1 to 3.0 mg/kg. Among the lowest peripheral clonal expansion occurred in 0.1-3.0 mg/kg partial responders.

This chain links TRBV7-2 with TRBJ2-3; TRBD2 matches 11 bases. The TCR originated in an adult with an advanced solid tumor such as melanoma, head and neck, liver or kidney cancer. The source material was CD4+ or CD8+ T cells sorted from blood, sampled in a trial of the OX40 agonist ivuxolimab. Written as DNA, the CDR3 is TGTGCCAGCAGCAACATAGCGGGGGGGTTGGATACGCAGTATTTT. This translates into CASSNIAGGLDTQYF.